This entry concerns a single TCR beta chain. Its target is unknown. This sample stems from a study of T cells in women clearing cervical HPV infection. About the study: Case blood drawn at lesion detection; control blood after infection cleared. General observations from the study: Cases and controls were distinguished at AUC 0.83 by richness and V genes.

Genomic DNA, averaging roughly 1,200 ng per sample, yielded TCR beta CDR3 via immunoSEQ. Using immunoSEQ multiplex PCR, the repertoire was profiled, and TCRdb retains in-frame clones only, with some absent. The ten top clones account for 7% to 8.5%, within a sample of tens of thousands of clones. This TCR was sampled from a woman between 18 and 70 years old with a cervical HPV16 infection that either progressed to CIN3+ or cleared (not recorded which). Sequences were obtained from blood buffy coat.

CDR3 sequence reads: CSVPLTGGDGYTF. The CDR3 DNA, read in part, is TGCAGCGTCCCGCTGACAGGGGGCGATGGC. This chain connects TRBV29-1 to TRBJ1-2, with 10 bases aligning to TRBD1. The observed sequence ends 3 residues before the CDR3 terminus, with the missing tail filled in from the germline J gene. CDR1 and CDR2 (germline): SQVTM, ANQGSEA. The CDR3 extends over 13 amino acids. With 6 bases clipped from V and 6 bases from J, the junction kept 7 bases outside the gene matches.